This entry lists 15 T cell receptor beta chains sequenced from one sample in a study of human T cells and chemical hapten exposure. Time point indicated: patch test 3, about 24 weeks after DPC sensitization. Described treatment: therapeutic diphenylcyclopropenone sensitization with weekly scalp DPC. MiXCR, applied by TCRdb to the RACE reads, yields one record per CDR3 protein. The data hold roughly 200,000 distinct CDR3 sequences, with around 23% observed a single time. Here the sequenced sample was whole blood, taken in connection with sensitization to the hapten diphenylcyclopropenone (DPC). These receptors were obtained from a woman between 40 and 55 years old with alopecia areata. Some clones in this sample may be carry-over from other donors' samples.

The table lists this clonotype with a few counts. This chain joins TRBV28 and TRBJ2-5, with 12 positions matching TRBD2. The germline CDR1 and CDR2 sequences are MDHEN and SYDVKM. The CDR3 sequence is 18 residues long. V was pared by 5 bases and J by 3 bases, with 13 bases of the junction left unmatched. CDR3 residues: CASSQKYRTSGVKETQYF. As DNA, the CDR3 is TGTGCCAGCAGTCAAAAGTACCGGACTAGCGGGGTAAAAGAGACCCAGTACTTC.

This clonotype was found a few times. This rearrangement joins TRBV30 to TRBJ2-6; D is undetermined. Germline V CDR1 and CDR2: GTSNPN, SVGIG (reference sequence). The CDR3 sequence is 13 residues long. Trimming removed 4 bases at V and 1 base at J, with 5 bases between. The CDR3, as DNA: TGTGCCTGGATCCCTTCTGGGGCCAACGTCCTGACTTTC. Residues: CAWIPSGANVLTF. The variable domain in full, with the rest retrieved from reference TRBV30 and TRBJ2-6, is SQTIHQWPATLVQPVGSPLSLECTVEGTSNPNLYWYRQAAGRGLQLLFYSVGIGQISSEVPQNLSASRPQDRQFILSSKKLLLSDSGFYLCAWIPSGANVLTFGAGSRLTVL.

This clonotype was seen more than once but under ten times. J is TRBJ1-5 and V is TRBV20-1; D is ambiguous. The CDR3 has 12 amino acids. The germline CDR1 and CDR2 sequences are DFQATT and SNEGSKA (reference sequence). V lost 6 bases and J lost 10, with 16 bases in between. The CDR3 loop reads CSAPSPSGPQHF. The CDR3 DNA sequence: TGCAGTGCCCCGTCCCCGTCCGGTCCCCAGCATTTT.

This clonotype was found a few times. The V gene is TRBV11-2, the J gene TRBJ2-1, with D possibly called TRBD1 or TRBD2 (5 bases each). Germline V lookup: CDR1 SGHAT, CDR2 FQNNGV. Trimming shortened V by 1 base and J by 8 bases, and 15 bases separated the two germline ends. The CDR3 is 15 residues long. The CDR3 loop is CASSLGALGGYEQFF. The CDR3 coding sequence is TGTGCCAGCAGCTTAGGGGCCCTTGGGGGTTATGAGCAGTTCTTC.

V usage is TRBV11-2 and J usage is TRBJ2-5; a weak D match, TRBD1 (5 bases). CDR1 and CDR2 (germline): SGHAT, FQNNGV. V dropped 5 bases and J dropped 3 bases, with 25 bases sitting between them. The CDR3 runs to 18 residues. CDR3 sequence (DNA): TGTGCCAGCAGCACGCGGTGGGGCGAGGCCTGGGGCGAAGAGACCCAGTACTTC. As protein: CASSTRWGEAWGEETQYF.

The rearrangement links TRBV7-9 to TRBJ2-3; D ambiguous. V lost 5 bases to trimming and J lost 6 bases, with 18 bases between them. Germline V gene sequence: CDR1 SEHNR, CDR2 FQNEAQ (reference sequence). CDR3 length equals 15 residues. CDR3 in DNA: TGTGCCAGCAGCCCTATATTGAGGTCTCCGGATACGCAGTATTTT. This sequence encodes CASSPILRSPDTQYF. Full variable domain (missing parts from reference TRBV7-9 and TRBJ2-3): DTGVSQNPRHKITKRGQNVTFRCDPISEHNRLYWYRQTLGQGPEFLTYFQNEAQLEKSRLLSDRFSAERPKGSFSTLEIQRTEQGDSAMYLCASSPILRSPDTQYFGPGTRLTVL.

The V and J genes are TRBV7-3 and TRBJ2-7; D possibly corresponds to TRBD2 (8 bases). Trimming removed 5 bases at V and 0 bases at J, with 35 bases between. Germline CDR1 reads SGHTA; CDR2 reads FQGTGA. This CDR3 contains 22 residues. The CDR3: CASSRTGQPGVREAESSYEQYF. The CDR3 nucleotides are TGTGCCAGCAGCCGGACAGGACAGCCTGGCGTGCGGGAGGCTGAAAGCTCCTACGAGCAGTACTTC.

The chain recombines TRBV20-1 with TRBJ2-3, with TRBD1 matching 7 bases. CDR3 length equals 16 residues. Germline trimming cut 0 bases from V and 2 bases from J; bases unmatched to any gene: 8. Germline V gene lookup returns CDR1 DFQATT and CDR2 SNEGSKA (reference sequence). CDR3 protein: CSARDGDRDPTDTQYF. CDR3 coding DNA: TGCAGTGCTAGAGATGGAGACAGGGACCCCACAGATACGCAGTATTTT.

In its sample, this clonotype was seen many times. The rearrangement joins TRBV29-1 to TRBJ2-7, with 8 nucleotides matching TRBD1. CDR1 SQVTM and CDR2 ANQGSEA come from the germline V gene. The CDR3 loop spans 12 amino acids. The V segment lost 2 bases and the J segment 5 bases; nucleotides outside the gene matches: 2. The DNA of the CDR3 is TGCAGCGTTGAAACAGGGGGAAACGAGCAGTACTTC. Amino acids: CSVETGGNEQYF.

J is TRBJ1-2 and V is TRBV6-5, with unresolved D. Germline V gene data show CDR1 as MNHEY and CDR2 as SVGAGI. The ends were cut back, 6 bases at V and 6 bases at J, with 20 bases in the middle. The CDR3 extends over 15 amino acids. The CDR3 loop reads CASSRRGDPINGYTF. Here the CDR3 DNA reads TGTGCCAGCAGCCGCCGTGGGGATCCCATTAATGGCTACACCTTC.

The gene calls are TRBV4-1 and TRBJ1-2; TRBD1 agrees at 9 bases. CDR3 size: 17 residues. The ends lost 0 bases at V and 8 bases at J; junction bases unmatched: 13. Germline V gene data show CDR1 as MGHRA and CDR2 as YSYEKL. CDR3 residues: CASSQEADRQGVRGYTF. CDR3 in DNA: TGCGCCAGCAGCCAAGAGGCCGACAGACAGGGGGTGAGAGGCTACACCTTC.

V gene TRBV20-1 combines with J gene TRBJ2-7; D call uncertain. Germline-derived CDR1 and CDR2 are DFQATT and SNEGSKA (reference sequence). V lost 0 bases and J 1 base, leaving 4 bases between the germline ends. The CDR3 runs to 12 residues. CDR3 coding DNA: TGCAGTGCTAGAGATCTATCCTACGAGCAGTACTTC. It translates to CSARDLSYEQYF.

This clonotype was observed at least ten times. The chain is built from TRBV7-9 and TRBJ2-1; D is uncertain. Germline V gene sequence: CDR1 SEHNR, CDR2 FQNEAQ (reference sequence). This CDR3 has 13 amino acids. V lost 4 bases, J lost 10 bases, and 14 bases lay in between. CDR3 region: CASSSKGPQEQFF. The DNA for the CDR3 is TGTGCCAGCAGCTCGAAGGGCCCTCAGGAGCAGTTCTTC.

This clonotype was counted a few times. The CDR3 DNA reads as TGTGCCAGCAGCTTAGCTCCTAGGCCCCCCTACGAGCAGTACTTC. This gives the protein CASSLAPRPPYEQYF. This chain links TRBV7-2 with TRBJ2-7; unclear D gene. This CDR3 has 15 amino acids. The V gene lost 0 bases and the J gene lost 2 bases, with 11 bases spanning the gap. Germline V gives CDR1 SGHTA, CDR2 FQGNSA. Using reference TRBV7-2 and TRBJ2-7 for the parts outside the CDR3, the full variable domain is GAGVSQSPSNKVTEKGKDVELRCDPISGHTALYWYRQSLGQGLEFLIYFQGNSAPDKSGLPSDRFSAERTGGSVSTLTIQRTQQEDSAVYLCASSLAPRPPYEQYFGPGTRLTVT.

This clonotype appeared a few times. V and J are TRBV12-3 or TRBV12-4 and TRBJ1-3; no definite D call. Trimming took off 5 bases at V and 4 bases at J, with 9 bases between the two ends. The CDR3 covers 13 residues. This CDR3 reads CASSPGVGNTIYF. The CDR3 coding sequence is TGTGCCAGCAGTCCCGGGGTCGGAAACACCATATATTTT.